This T cell receptor (beta chain) is drawn from a study of CD8+ T cells in alopecia areata. The study, taken as a whole, reports: Relative to normal scalp, lesional scalp, especially alopecia totalis/universalis, showed higher clonality.

Sequencing used cDNA as its template, made by extracting RNA and reverse transcribing it. Measured with immunoSEQ multiplex PCR; TCRdb has only the in-frame clones, and not every one. This table has 150,000 to 200,000 clones, 50% to 70% appearing once. Trimming cost V 7 bases and J 8 bases, with 11 bases left between them. CDR1 is GTSNPN, CDR2 SVGIG, per germline (reference sequence). The CDR3 loop spans 10 amino acids. Peripheral blood samples and lesional scalp punch biopsies were obtained from alopecia areata patients. Sorting of PBMCs yielded the CD4+ and CD8+ T cells. This clone has a handful of counts. Its matching antigen is unknown.

The receptor's source is a human donor with alopecia areata. The rearrangement uses TRBV30 and TRBJ1-2; D gene unclear. The starting material was CD4+ T cells sorted from blood, obtained at week 0. The CDR3 loop is CAFSLGGYTF. The CDR3 DNA sequence: TGTGCCTTTTCTTTAGGGGGCTACACCTTC.